This T cell receptor beta chain was sequenced for a study of shared clonotypes between healthy human individuals (dated by TCRdb to 2018 to 2021). Turning to the overall study: The cohort comprised a couple of women and a few men aged 18 to 49 years. For each donor, CD4 naive and CD4 memory were each run on three plates, CD8 naive on two plates, and CD8 memory on one plate. To estimate repertoire size and how much clonotypes are shared between individuals, the study performed deep sequencing of blood TCR repertoires from 4 to 6 healthy adults. Libraries were prepared and TCR repertoires were sequenced by different laboratories using diverse techniques, in order to increase sequencing depth and limit assay-specific biases. Per donor, leukapheresis produced somewhere between about 0.8 and 9.5 billion PBMCs. Broader findings and caveats from the paper: Compared with non-shared clonotypes, the clonotypes found in all four sorted-subset donors had higher generation probabilities. Naive subsets generally had larger estimated clonotype richness than memory subsets. Incomplete sequencing was indicated by rarefaction of sorted-subset datasets, despite the large sequencing depth. Roughly 5% of naive CD4, 3% to 3.5% of naive CD8, roughly 2.4% of memory CD4, and more than 0.35% of memory CD8 clonotypes were shared across several donors. The genetic and exposure-history diversity represented was limited by the small number of donors. Sampling was restricted to blood, and TCR repertoires in tissues likely differ from the TCR repertoires found in blood. Pairwise subsampling indicated that sequencing depth was expected to affect the degree of clonotype sharing among donors.

The donors were healthy, HIV-negative adults who had no recently reported acute infections or vaccinations. Every donor was a Caucasian adult residing in Nashville, Tennessee, USA. CD4+ T cells were enriched by magnetic negative selection, after which naive cells were positively selected on CD45RA and the negative fraction was taken as the memory subset. Blood was collected by leukapheresis, and PBMCs were isolated by Ficoll-Histopaque density gradient centrifugation and then cryopreserved in liquid nitrogen vapor phase. Analytical flow cytometry was used to check the purity and quantity of every magnetically sorted T cell population. From each sorted fraction, genomic DNA was isolated and quantified by UV absorbance on a Nanodrop 2000c. On this clone itself: The target of this receptor is not known. Nothing much larger sits one base from this clone, and base qualities are not available.

TCR CDR3 regions were amplified from genomic DNA by multiplex PCR using the deep immunoSEQ assay. Extracted genomic DNA from each cell subset was distributed evenly across all wells of several immunoSEQ 96-well plates, and each plate was treated as a replicate. For sorted subsets, about 0.2 ug genomic DNA, equal to tens of thousands of T cell genomes, was loaded into each replicate PCR. Purified libraries were measured with a Qubit 3.0 fluorometer, size-checked on a Bioanalyzer 2100, and measured again with the KAPA Library Quantification kit. Every immunoSEQ 96-well plate was sequenced on a dedicated single-read 150-cycle Illumina NextSeq 550 flow cell. From the authors' description of their analysis: The immunoSEQ output contained only junctional sequences without quality scores, so filtering could not match that applied to full-length reads. To assign V/J genes and CDR3, sequences were annotated using PyIR, a Python wrapper for IgBLAST v1.9, with IMGT germline references. Reads with weak V/J assignments (E-value above 1e-6), missing CDR3, stop codons, out-of-frame junctions, or ambiguous translated residues were removed. A V3J clonotype was defined by an identical inferred V gene, J gene, and CDR3 amino acid sequence. To compute the percentage overlap between repertoires, the number of shared unique clonotypes was divided by the size of the smaller repertoire. Richness of each repertoire was evaluated using RTK rarefaction, the Chao1 estimator, and Recon v2.1 estimates of unobserved clonotypes. For all TCRbeta clonotypes obtained by the gDNA method from several donors, generation probabilities were computed with OLGA. TCRdb's version of the immuneACCESS table is confined to in-frame rearrangements and falls short of the full clone set. An unresolved V gene accounts for under half of the shortfall where checked; the remainder is of unknown origin. V and J calls and clone size are as listed in that table; D and trimming were resolved from the DNA. The sample has around 980,000 clones on record, 70% to 80% of them singletons. The ten top clones hold roughly 0.55% of the sample.

This TCR came from a man younger than 30 in good health. Some clones in this sample may be carry-over from other donors' samples. The sequenced sample was memory CD4+ T cells from PBMCs. The intended sense of this specimen's cell subset or site label: CD45RA-negative fraction.

The CDR3 loop reads CACAVGSGANVLTF. The bases are TGTGCCTGCGCAGTGGGCTCTGGGGCCAACGTCCTGACTTTC. The receptor chain draws on TRBV30 and TRBJ2-6, with the D gene not clear enough to name. Cut back by 6 bases and 0 bases, the V and J ends lie 9 bases apart. As encoded in the germline V gene (reference sequence), CDR1 is GTSNPN while CDR2 is SVGIG. From its cysteine to its phenylalanine, the CDR3 spans 14 amino acids. The kept DNA is CDR3 alone, 42 bases in frame from the first base.